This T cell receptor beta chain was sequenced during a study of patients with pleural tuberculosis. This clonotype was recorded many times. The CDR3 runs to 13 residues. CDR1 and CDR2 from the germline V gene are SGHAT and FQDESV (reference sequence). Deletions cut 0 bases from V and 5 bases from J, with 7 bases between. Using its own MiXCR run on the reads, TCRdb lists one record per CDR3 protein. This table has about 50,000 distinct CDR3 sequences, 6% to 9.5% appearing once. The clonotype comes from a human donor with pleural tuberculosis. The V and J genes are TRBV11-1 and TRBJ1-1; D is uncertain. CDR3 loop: CASSLAGGTEAFF. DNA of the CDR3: TGTGCCAGCAGCTTAGCGGGAGGGACTGAAGCTTTCTTT.